This TCR beta chain was identified during a study of T cell changes during pregnancy in multiple sclerosis. TCRdb keeps only in-frame clones here, not all; method: immunoSEQ multiplex PCR. The sample carries just over 90,000 clones, 91% recorded once. This CDR3 is built from 13 residues. Germline V gene data show CDR1 as LNHDA and CDR2 as SQIVND (reference sequence). The ends lost 10 bases at V and 7 bases at J; junction bases unmatched: 9. The V call is TRBV19, the J call TRBJ2-7; TRBD1 agrees at 11 bases. The sequences come from peripheral blood, collected after pregnancy. This sequence was found in a female donor in good health, enrolled as a control in a pregnancy study. In DNA, the CDR3 is TGTGCCACGTCGGACAGGGGGCAGGGGGAGCAGTACTTC. This codes for CATSDRGQGEQYF.